One and the same sample provided the 29 T cell receptor beta chains below, sequenced in a study of cytomegalovirus exposure and HLA in healthy donors. The study ran its PCR with 60 Vbeta and 13 Jbeta primers. The data were produced by immunoSEQ multiplex PCR, yet TCRdb's version contains in-frame clones alone and is incomplete. Altogether some 130,000 clones are present, roughly three quarters being singletons, with the ten largest covering 2% to 2.5%. Material: PBMCs. Receptors originate from a man in his thirties or forties in good health and CMV-seronegative.

This sequence joins TRBV4-1 and TRBJ1-3; 9 nucleotides line up with TRBD1. Germline trimming cut 0 bases from V and 5 bases from J; bases unmatched to any gene: 5. The CDR3 contains 16 residues. Per the germline V gene, CDR1 is MGHRA and CDR2 is YSYEKL. CDR3 protein: CASSQDETGGRNTIYF. CDR3 DNA sequence: TGCGCCAGCAGCCAAGATGAGACAGGGGGTAGAAACACCATATATTTT.

This clone was recorded only once. The junction departs from the called germline gene at one end, perhaps through a read error. This chain connects TRBV11-2 to TRBJ1-2, with a tentative D call TRBD1 (6 bases). This CDR3 has 12 residues. Per the germline V gene, CDR1 is SGHAT and CDR2 is FQNNGV. The DNA of the CDR3 is TGTGCCAGCAGCTTCGCCCGCCGGGACACCATATTC. This gives the protein CASSFARRDTIF.

The chain employs TRBV5-6 and TRBJ2-2, with D possibly TRBD2 on 6 matching bases. Germline assignment: CDR1 SGHDT and CDR2 YYEEEE. The germline V and J ends were trimmed by 0 bases and 6 bases, with 9 bases remaining between them. The CDR3 length is 14 residues. The chain's CDR3 is CASSLGRAAGELFF. Here the CDR3 DNA reads TGTGCCAGCAGCTTGGGGAGGGCGGCCGGGGAGCTGTTTTTT.

The V gene is TRBV7-8, the J gene TRBJ2-7, with 12 bases fitting TRBD1. This CDR3 comprises 14 residues. The V gene end was trimmed by 5 bases and the J gene end by 5 bases; junction bases not matched to a gene: 4. CDR1 and CDR2 from the germline V gene are SGHVS and FQNEAQ. The DNA of the CDR3 is TGTGCCAGCAGCCTGGGGACAGGGGGCAACGAGCAGTACTTC. Translated: CASSLGTGGNEQYF.

The chain joins TRBV11-2 to TRBJ1-4; TRBD1 might be the D (5 bases). Germline V gene data show CDR1 as SGHAT and CDR2 as FQNNGV. Trimming took off 5 bases at V and 6 bases at J, with 13 bases between the two ends. The CDR3 is made up of 14 amino acids. The CDR3 DNA reads as TGTGCCAGCAGCCGAGGTCCAGGGTATGAAAAACTGTTTTTT. Its translation is CASSRGPGYEKLFF.

This clone has only a few counts. This chain joins TRBV18 and TRBJ2-7; D is possibly TRBD2 (6 bases). CDR3 length equals 15 residues. The V gene's germline CDR1 is KGHSH and CDR2 LQKENI. V lost 3 bases and J 6 bases, leaving 18 bases between the germline ends. In nucleotides, the CDR3 is TGTGCCAGCTCACCTTTAGGCGGGACGTTAGGCGAGCAGTACTTC. This encodes CASSPLGGTLGEQYF.

V is TRBV19 and J is TRBJ2-3, with 8 bases that match TRBD2. CDR3 length: 15 residues. The V gene's germline CDR1 is LNHDA and CDR2 SQIVND (reference sequence). The V segment lost 4 bases and the J segment 4 bases; nucleotides outside the gene matches: 7. The CDR3 loop reads CASSKPGLESDTQYF. The CDR3 coding sequence is TGTGCCAGTAGTAAACCGGGACTAGAGTCAGATACGCAGTATTTT.

The genes are TRBV2 and TRBJ2-7; the D is unclear. V was clipped by 5 bases and J by 7 bases, with 12 bases between them. CDR1 SNHLY and CDR2 FYNNEI come from the germline V gene. The CDR3 has 12 residues. The CDR3 loop reads CASSLGPREQYF. CDR3 bases: TGTGCCAGCAGTTTGGGCCCTCGGGAGCAGTACTTC.

The CDR3 spells CASSRGLNTEAFF. Here the CDR3 DNA reads TGTGCCAGCAGTAGGGGTCTGAACACTGAAGCTTTCTTT. This chain connects TRBV2 to TRBJ1-1; D is perhaps TRBD1 (5 bases). The CDR3 runs to 13 residues. The V and J ends lost 5 bases and 0 bases respectively, with 7 bases between them. Germline V lookup: CDR1 SNHLY, CDR2 FYNNEI.

This clone was seen only once. Sequence at one end of the junction differs from germline and may be a read error. The J gene is TRBJ2-3, the V gene TRBV29-1, with 7 bases fitting TRBD2. Germline V gives CDR1 SQVTM, CDR2 ANQGSEA. The CDR3 spans 14 residues. The CDR3 DNA is TGCAGCGTCGAAGGGAGGGTAATCACAGATACGCAGTATTTT. Its protein is CSVEGRVITDTQYF.

This clone was detected once. The chain uses TRBV9 and TRBJ2-5, with TRBD2 identical over 7 bases. V shed 0 bases and J 0 bases; nucleotides not matched to a gene: 5. From germline, CDR1 is SGDLS and CDR2 YYNGEE. This CDR3 is 16 amino acids long. The CDR3 is CASSVAGSGYQETQYF. CDR3 DNA sequence: TGTGCCAGCAGCGTAGCGGGTAGCGGGTACCAAGAGACCCAGTACTTC.

This clone came up a few times. This chain joins TRBV10-3 and TRBJ2-2; 7 bases fit TRBD1. V lost 7 bases, J lost 6 bases, and 11 bases stayed unmatched. CDR1 ENHRY and CDR2 SYGVKD come from the germline V gene. CDR3 length equals 15 residues. CDR3 DNA sequence: TGTGCCATCAATCCCGGGACAGAGTTGTCCGGGGAGCTGTTTTTT. Protein sequence: CAINPGTELSGELFF.

CDR3 DNA sequence: TGTGCCAGTGGAAGCGGGAGGGACTACAATGAGCAGTTCTTC. The encoded protein is CASGSGRDYNEQFF. The chain combines TRBV19 with TRBJ2-1; 10 nucleotides match TRBD2. V lost 8 bases and J lost 3; bases outside the gene matches: 4. The CDR3 is made up of 14 amino acids. In germline, CDR1 is LNHDA, CDR2 SQIVND (reference sequence).

The chain carries TRBV5-4 and TRBJ2-3; 14 bases match TRBD2. With 2 bases clipped from V and 1 base from J, the junction kept 6 bases outside the gene matches. Germline V gene data show CDR1 as SGHNT and CDR2 as YYREEE (reference sequence). The CDR3 extends over 18 amino acids. CDR3: CASSLGTSGRSGTDTQYF. The CDR3 DNA sequence: TGTGCCAGCAGCTTAGGGACTAGCGGGAGATCCGGCACAGATACGCAGTATTTT.

The V and J genes are TRBV9 and TRBJ1-3; the D is unclear. Germline V gene data show CDR1 as SGDLS and CDR2 as YYNGEE. The V and J ends lost 4 bases and 1 base respectively, with 6 bases between them. CDR3 length: 13 residues. The CDR3 is CASSYNSGNTIYF. The CDR3 DNA sequence: TGTGCCAGCAGCTATAATTCTGGAAACACCATATATTTT.

J is TRBJ2-3 and V is TRBV7-6; D is possibly TRBD2 (5 bases). V was cut by 5 bases and J by 0 bases, with 21 bases left in between. The CDR3 loop spans 18 amino acids. CDR1 and CDR2 (germline): SGHVS, FNYEAQ. The CDR3 DNA reads TGTGCCAGCAGCGCGGGCCAAAGATCCCGACTTAGCACAGATACGCAGTATTTT. Its protein product is CASSAGQRSRLSTDTQYF.

V gene TRBV5-6 combines with J gene TRBJ2-7; 8 nucleotides line up with TRBD2. Per the germline V gene, CDR1 is SGHDT and CDR2 is YYEEEE. This CDR3 contains 14 residues. Trimming cost V 4 bases and J 4 bases; bases outside gene matches: 7. The CDR3 DNA reads as TGTGCCAGCAGCCCTCTAGCGGGTGTTTACGAGCAGTACTTC. This sequence encodes CASSPLAGVYEQYF.

The rearrangement joins TRBV28 to TRBJ2-1, with 15 bases that match TRBD2. Losses at the gene ends were 5 bases for V and 5 bases for J; bases not matched to a gene: 4. Per germline, CDR1 MDHEN and CDR2 SYDVKM. The CDR3 has 16 amino acids. CDR3 sequence reads: CASSAGTSGGNNEQFF. In DNA form, the CDR3 reads TGTGCCAGCAGTGCTGGGACTAGCGGGGGGAACAATGAGCAGTTCTTC.

J is TRBJ2-3 and V is TRBV7-3; 8 bases match TRBD2. Germline CDR1 SGHTA, CDR2 FQGTGA. Unmatched junction bases numbered 8, after V lost 0 bases and J lost 6 bases. The CDR3 runs 16 residues. The CDR3 sequence is CASSLTTAGGRDTQYF. In DNA form, the CDR3 reads TGTGCCAGCAGCTTAACCACCGCGGGAGGAAGGGATACGCAGTATTTT.

The rearrangement joins TRBV19 to TRBJ1-5; weak D call: TRBD1 (6 bases). Trimming cost V 0 bases and J 7 bases, with 13 bases left between them. This CDR3 comprises 15 residues. CDR1 LNHDA and CDR2 SQIVND come from the germline V gene (reference sequence). The chain's CDR3 is CASSIDHREAQPQHF. CDR3 in DNA: TGTGCCAGTAGTATAGATCACAGGGAAGCCCAGCCCCAGCATTTT. The variable domain in full, completed from reference TRBV19 and TRBJ1-5, reads DGGITQSPKYLFRKEGQNVTLSCEQNLNHDAMYWYRQDPGQGLRLIYYSQIVNDFQKGDIAEGYSVSREKKESFPLTVTSAQKNPTAFYLCASSIDHREAQPQHFGDGTRLSIL.

The V and J genes are TRBV19 and TRBJ2-6, with 7 positions matching TRBD1. The V and J ends lost 3 bases and 3 bases, in that order; junction bases with no gene match: 5. The CDR3 spans 16 residues. From germline, CDR1 is LNHDA and CDR2 SQIVND (reference sequence). This CDR3 is CASSITGVGGANVLTF. CDR3 coding DNA: TGTGCCAGTAGTATCACAGGGGTTGGTGGGGCCAACGTCCTGACTTTC.

V is TRBV30 and J is TRBJ2-7, with TRBD2 matching 7 bases. The J segment lost 2 bases and the V segment lost 3 bases, leaving 4 bases of the junction unmatched. The germline CDR1 and CDR2 sequences are GTSNPN and SVGIG (reference sequence). This CDR3 comprises 13 residues. The CDR3: CAWRIAGTYEQYF. CDR3 coding DNA: TGTGCCTGGAGGATAGCGGGTACCTACGAGCAGTACTTC.

This chain joins TRBV11-2 and TRBJ1-2; D unclear. Per the germline V gene, CDR1 is SGHAT and CDR2 is FQNNGV. The CDR3 is 12 residues long. V was shortened by 1 base and J by 6 bases, with 6 bases between the two germline ends. The CDR3 sequence: CASSLGYNGYTF. CDR3 nucleotide sequence: TGTGCCAGCAGCTTAGGATACAATGGCTACACCTTC.

This clone was detected only a few times. Germline is not matched at one junction end, which may reflect a read error. V gene TRBV7-9 combines with J gene TRBJ2-2; D is possibly TRBD2 (5 bases). This CDR3 has 16 residues. Germline values: CDR1 SEHNR, CDR2 FQNEAQ (reference sequence). The CDR3 DNA sequence: TGTTCCAGCATAGGCGGTAGCTCGGAGGACACCGGGGAGCTGTTTTTT. It encodes CSSIGGSSEDTGELFF.

V and J are TRBV4-1 and TRBJ2-5; 8 bases agree with TRBD2. The V gene's germline CDR1 is MGHRA and CDR2 YSYEKL. The ends lost 1 base at V and 4 bases at J; junction bases unmatched: 8. The CDR3 contains 16 residues. CDR3 nucleotides: TGCGCCAGCAGCCAAGGACTAGCGTTTAGAGGAGAGACCCAGTACTTC. This codes for CASSQGLAFRGETQYF.

The chain has TRBV5-8 and TRBJ2-1; TRBD1 agrees at 7 bases. From germline, CDR1 is SGHTS and CDR2 YDEGEE. The CDR3 runs to 17 residues. V shed 4 bases, J shed 0 bases, and the junction held 10 bases outside the gene matches. CDR3 amino acids: CASSAARDSSSYNEQFF. The CDR3 DNA sequence: TGTGCCAGCAGCGCTGCCCGGGACAGCAGCTCCTACAATGAGCAGTTCTTC. The full variable domain, with the rest looked up from reference TRBV5-8 and TRBJ2-1, is EAGVTQSPTHLIKTRGQQATLRCSPISGHTSVYWYQQALGLGLQFLLWYDEGEERNRGNFPPRFSGRQFPNYSSELNVNALELEDSALYLCASSAARDSSSYNEQFFGPGTRLTVL.

This clone was seen just once. The chain has TRBV6-5 and TRBJ1-5; 7 nucleotides line up with TRBD1. V gave up 10 bases and J gave up 5 bases; unmatched junction bases: 5. This CDR3 has 12 amino acids. From germline, CDR1 is MNHEY and CDR2 SVGAGI. The CDR3 DNA follows: TGTGCCACTCGACAGGGAGATCAGCCCCAGCATTTT. Translated, it gives CATRQGDQPQHF.

The V and J genes are TRBV5-1 and TRBJ2-5, with 9 bases identical to TRBD1. The CDR3 sequence is 14 residues long. Trimming took 4 bases from V and 5 from J; bases not matched to a gene: 6. Per germline, CDR1 SGHRS and CDR2 YFSETQ. In DNA, the CDR3 is TGCGCCAGCAGCGAGGGACAGGGAGGCGAGACCCAGTACTTC. Translation gives CASSEGQGGETQYF.

This clone was picked up a small number of times. The chain joins TRBV9 to TRBJ1-2, with a weak D call TRBD1 (6 bases). The CDR3 is made up of 16 amino acids. Germline lookup yields CDR1 SGDLS and CDR2 YYNGEE. Trimming took off 3 bases at V and 2 bases at J, with 17 bases between the two ends. The CDR3 loop is CASSAPLGGANYGYTF. CDR3 nucleotides: TGTGCCAGCAGCGCCCCCCTCGGGGGGGCCAACTATGGCTACACCTTC.